Presented here are 2 T cell receptor beta chains from one specimen sequenced in a study of CD8 T cells in Susac syndrome. It was with random hexamers that about 0.45 to 1 ug RNA was reverse transcribed. One entry per CDR3 protein results from TCRdb running MiXCR on the immunoSEQ multiplex PCR reads. The table has about 210,000 distinct CDR3 sequences, around 93% seen once. The sequenced sample was CD4+ T cells from PBMCs. The origin of the receptors is a human donor with Susac syndrome.

This clonotype was observed a few times. The chain links TRBV28 to TRBJ2-5; D possibly corresponds to TRBD2 (5 bases). CDR1 is MDHEN, CDR2 SYDVKM, per germline. The CDR3 is 14 amino acids. V lost 2 bases and J 1 base, leaving 8 bases between the germline ends. The DNA of the CDR3 is TGTGCCAGCAGTTTAGGAGGCACCCAAGAGACCCAGTACTTC. It specifies CASSLGGTQETQYF.

The V call is TRBV29-1, the J call TRBJ1-4, with 7 bases fitting TRBD1. The germline gives CDR1 SQVTM, CDR2 ANQGSEA. V lost 4 bases to trimming and J lost 4 bases; unmatched junction nucleotides: 6. The CDR3 extends over 14 amino acids. CDR3 DNA sequence: TGCAGCGTTGTACTGGGACAGTTTAATGAAAAACTGTTTTTT. It specifies CSVVLGQFNEKLFF.